The clone carrying this T cell receptor beta chain qualifies as medium-sized. There are 14 residues in the CDR3. Trimming took off 6 bases at V and 1 base at J, with 11 bases between the two ends. One entry per CDR3 protein, called by TCRdb with MiXCR from the 5' RACE reads. Of about 45,000 distinct CDR3 sequences listed, roughly 9.8% are singletons. The sample comes from a study of T-cell memory formation after mild COVID-19. Study-wide context: Largely, TCR clusters stayed within a single donor.

Sequencing was done on a sample of PBMCs or a T cell subset sorted from them (not recorded which). This receptor was identified in an adult woman who had mild COVID-19 (a few samples of this study predate the infection). Cell type and time point are not known. The J gene is TRBJ2-3, the V gene TRBV12-3 or TRBV12-4; maybe TRBD2 (6 bases). This CDR3 reads CASRQAGRTDTQYF. CDR3 in DNA: TGTGCCAGCAGGCAAGCGGGCCGCACAGATACGCAGTATTTT.